This T cell receptor beta chain was sequenced in a study of CD8 T cells in Susac syndrome. Reverse transcription of roughly 0.5 to 1 ug RNA was carried out with random hexamers. It was immunoSEQ multiplex PCR that amplified TCR beta CDR3 across 54 Vbeta and 13 Jbeta. Using its own MiXCR run on the immunoSEQ multiplex PCR reads, TCRdb lists one record per CDR3 protein. The table shows roughly 150,000 distinct CDR3 sequences, with 95% to 96% occurring only once. TCR beta sequencing was performed on blood CD8+ and CD4+ T cells. Stable or active relapsing-remitting multiple sclerosis, untreated and meeting revised McDonald criteria, defined the controls. The TEMRA cells underwent FACS enrichment, while the CD8+ and CD4+ T cells underwent negative isolation. Germline assignment: CDR1 LGHDT and CDR2 YNNKEL (reference sequence). With V trimmed by 2 bases and J by 3 bases, 5 bases remained unmatched. This CDR3 is 15 amino acids long.

The receptor comes from a human donor with multiple sclerosis. The specimen was CD8+ T cells from PBMCs. The chain is built from TRBV3-1 and TRBJ2-5; 8 bases are shared with TRBD1. The CDR3 bases are TGTGCCAGCAGCCAACCCGACAGGGGAGAAGAGACCCAGTACTTC. This gives the protein CASSQPDRGEETQYF.